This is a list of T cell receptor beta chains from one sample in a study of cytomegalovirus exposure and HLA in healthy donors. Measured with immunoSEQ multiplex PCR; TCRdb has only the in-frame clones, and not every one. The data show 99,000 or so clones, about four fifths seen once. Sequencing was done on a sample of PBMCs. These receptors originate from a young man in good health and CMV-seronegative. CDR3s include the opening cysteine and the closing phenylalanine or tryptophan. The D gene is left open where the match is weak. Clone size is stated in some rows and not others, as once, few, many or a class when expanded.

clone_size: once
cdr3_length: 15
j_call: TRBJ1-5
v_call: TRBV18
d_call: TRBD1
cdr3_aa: CASSPQGAYDQPQHF
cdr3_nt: TGTGCCAGCTCACCACAGGGGGCGTATGACCAGCCCCAGCATTTT

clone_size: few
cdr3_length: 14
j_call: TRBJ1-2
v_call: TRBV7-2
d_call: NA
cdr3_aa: CASSLALGGDGYTF
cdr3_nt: TGTGCCAGCAGCTTAGCGCTAGGCGGAGATGGCTACACCTTC

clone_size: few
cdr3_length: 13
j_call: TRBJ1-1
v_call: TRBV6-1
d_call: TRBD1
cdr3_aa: CASSGTVNTEAFF
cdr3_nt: TGTGCCAGCAGCGGGACAGTGAACACTGAAGCTTTCTTT

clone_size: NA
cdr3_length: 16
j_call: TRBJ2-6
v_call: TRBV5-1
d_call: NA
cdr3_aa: CASSPHPRNGANVLTF
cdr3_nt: TGCGCCAGCAGCCCCCACCCTAGGAATGGGGCCAACGTCCTGACTTTC

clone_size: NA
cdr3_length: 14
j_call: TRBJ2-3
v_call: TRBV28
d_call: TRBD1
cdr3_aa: CASSPGTALVTQYF
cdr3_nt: TGTGCCAGCAGTCCAGGGACAGCCCTGGTTACGCAGTATTTT

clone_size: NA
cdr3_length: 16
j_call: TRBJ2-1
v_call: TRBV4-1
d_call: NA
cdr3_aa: CASSHELRGSYNEQFF
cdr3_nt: TGCGCCAGCAGCCACGAGCTACGGGGATCCTACAATGAGCAGTTCTTC

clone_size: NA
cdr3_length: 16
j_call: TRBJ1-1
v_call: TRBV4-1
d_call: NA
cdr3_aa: CASSRNPTGSNTEAFF
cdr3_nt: TGCGCCAGCAGCCGGAACCCGACAGGATCGAACACTGAAGCTTTCTTT

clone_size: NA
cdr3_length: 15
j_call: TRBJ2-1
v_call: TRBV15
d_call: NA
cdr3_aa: CATSRLGNSYNEQFF
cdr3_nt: TGTGCCACCAGCAGACTTGGCAACTCCTACAATGAGCAGTTCTTC

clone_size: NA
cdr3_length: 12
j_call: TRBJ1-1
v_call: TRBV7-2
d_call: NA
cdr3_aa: CASSVMNTEAFF
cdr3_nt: TGTGCCAGCAGCGTAATGAACACTGAAGCTTTCTTT

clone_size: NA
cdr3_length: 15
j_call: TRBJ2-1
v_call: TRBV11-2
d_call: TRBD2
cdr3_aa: CASSYSGGEHNEQFF
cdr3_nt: TGTGCCAGCAGCTATAGCGGGGGGGAACACAATGAGCAGTTCTTC

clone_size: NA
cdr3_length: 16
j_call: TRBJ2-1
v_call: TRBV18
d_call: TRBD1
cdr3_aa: CASSPEAGDRGNEQFF
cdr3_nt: TGTGCCAGCTCACCCGAGGCCGGGGACAGGGGCAATGAGCAGTTCTTC

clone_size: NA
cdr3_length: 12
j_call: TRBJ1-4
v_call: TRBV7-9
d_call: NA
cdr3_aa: CSSSRGVEKLFF
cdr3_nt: TGTTCCAGCAGCCGCGGGGTGGAAAAACTGTTTTTT

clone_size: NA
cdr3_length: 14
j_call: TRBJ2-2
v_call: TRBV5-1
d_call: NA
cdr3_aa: CASSQGSGTGELFF
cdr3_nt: TGCGCCAGCAGCCAGGGCTCCGGAACCGGGGAGCTGTTTTTT

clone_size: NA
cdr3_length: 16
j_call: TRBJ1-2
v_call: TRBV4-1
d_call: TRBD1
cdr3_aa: CASSQVPRGQVKGYTF
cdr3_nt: TGCGCCAGCAGCCAAGTCCCCAGGGGGCAGGTAAAGGGCTACACCTTC

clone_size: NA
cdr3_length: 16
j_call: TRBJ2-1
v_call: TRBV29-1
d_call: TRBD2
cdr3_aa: CSLGGASGRSYNEQFF
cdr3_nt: TGCAGCCTGGGGGGGGCTAGCGGGAGGAGTTACAATGAGCAGTTCTTC

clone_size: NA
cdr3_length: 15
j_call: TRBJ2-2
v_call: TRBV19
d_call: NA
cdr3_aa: CASSMWQGHTGELFF
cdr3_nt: TGTGCCAGTAGTATGTGGCAGGGGCACACCGGGGAGCTGTTTTTT

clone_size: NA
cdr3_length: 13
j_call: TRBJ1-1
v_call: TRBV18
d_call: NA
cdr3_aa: CASSSRQDTEAFF
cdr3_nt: TGTGCCAGCTCATCGAGACAGGACACTGAAGCTTTCTTT

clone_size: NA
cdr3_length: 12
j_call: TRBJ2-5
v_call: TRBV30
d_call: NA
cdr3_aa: CAWILRQETQYF
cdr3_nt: TGTGCCTGGATTCTTCGCCAAGAGACCCAGTACTTC

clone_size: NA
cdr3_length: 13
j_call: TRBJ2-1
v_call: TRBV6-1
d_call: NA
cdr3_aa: CASSDTGLGEQFF
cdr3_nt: TGTGCCAGCAGTGATACAGGCCTAGGCGAGCAGTTCTTC

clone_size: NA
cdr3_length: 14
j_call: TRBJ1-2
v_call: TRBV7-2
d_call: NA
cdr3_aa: CASRPDTSNYGYTF
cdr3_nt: TGTGCCAGCAGGCCGGACACTTCTAACTATGGCTACACCTTC

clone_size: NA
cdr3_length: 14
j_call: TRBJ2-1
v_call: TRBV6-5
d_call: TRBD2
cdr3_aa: CASSLAGGTNEQFF
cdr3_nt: TGTGCCAGCAGTCTAGCGGGAGGTACCAATGAGCAGTTCTTC

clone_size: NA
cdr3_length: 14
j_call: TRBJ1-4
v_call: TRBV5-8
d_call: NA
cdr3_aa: CASSSGGQSEKLFF
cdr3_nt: TGTGCCAGCAGCTCGGGGGGTCAGTCGGAAAAACTGTTTTTT

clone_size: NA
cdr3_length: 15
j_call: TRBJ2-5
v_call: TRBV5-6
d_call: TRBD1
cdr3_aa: CASSLPGQGEETQYF
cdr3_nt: TGTGCCAGCAGTTTGCCGGGACAGGGGGAAGAGACCCAGTACTTC

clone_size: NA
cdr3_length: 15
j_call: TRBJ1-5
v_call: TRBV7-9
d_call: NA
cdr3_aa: CASSDKEGSRQPQHF
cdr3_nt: TGTGCCAGCAGCGACAAGGAAGGGAGTCGGCAGCCCCAGCATTTT

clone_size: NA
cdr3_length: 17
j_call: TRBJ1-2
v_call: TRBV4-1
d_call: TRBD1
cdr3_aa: CASKRGMTGDVYYGYTF
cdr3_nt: TGCGCCAGCAAAAGGGGGATGACAGGGGACGTTTACTATGGCTACACCTTC

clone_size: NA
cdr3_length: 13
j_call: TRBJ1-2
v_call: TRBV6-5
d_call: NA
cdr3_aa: CASSYRAGSGYTF
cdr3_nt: TGTGCCAGCAGTTATCGGGCAGGGTCTGGCTACACCTTC

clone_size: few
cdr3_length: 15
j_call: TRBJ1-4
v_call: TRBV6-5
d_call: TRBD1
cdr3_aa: CASSYSRGPNEKLFF
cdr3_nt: TGTGCCAGCAGTTACTCCAGGGGGCCTAATGAAAAACTGTTTTTT

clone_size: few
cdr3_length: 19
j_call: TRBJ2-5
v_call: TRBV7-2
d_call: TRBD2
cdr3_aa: CASSGRGSGGRLSQETQYF
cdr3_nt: TGTGCCAGCAGCGGCCGGGGGAGCGGGGGGAGGCTAAGCCAAGAGACCCAGTACTTC

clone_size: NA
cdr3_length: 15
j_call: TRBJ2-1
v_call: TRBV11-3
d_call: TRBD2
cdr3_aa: CASSFSGGAYNEQFF
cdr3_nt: TGTGCCAGCAGCTTCAGCGGGGGGGCCTACAATGAGCAGTTCTTC

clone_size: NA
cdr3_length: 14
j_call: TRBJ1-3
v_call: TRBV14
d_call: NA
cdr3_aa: CASSQVLETGAIYF
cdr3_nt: TGTGCCAGCAGCCAAGTCTTGGAGACAGGTGCCATATATTTT

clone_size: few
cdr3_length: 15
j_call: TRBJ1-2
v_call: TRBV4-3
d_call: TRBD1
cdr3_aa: CASSQGDRVGYGYTF
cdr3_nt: TGCGCCAGCAGCCAAGGAGACAGGGTCGGCTATGGCTACACCTTC

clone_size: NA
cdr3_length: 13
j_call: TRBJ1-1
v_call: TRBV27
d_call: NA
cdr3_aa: CASSLTMNTEAFF
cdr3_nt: TGTGCCAGCAGTTTAACTATGAACACTGAAGCTTTCTTT

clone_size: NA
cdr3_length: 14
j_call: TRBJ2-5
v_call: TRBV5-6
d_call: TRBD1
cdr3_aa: CASNLKTGVETQYF
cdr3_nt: TGTGCCAGCAACCTCAAGACAGGGGTAGAGACCCAGTACTTC

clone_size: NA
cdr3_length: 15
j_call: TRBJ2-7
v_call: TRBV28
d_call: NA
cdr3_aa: CATLTSPGVGREQYF
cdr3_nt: TGTGCCACGCTTACTTCACCGGGAGTAGGTAGGGAGCAGTACTTC

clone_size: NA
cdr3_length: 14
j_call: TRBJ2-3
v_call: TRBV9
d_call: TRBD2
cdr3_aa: CASSASGGTDTQYF
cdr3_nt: TGTGCCAGCAGCGCGAGCGGGGGCACAGATACGCAGTATTTT

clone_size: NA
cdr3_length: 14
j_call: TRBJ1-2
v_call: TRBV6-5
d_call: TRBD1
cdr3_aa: CASSPGTDVVPYTF
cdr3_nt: TGTGCCAGCAGTCCCGGGACAGATGTAGTGCCCTACACCTTC

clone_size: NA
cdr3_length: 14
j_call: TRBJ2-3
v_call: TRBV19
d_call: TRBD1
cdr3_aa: CASSRDRATDTQYF
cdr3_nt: TGTGCCAGTAGCCGGGACAGGGCTACAGATACGCAGTATTTT

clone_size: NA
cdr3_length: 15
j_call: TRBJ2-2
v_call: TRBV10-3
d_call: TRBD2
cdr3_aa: CAISEFGGETGELFF
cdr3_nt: TGTGCCATCAGTGAGTTCGGGGGGGAGACCGGGGAGCTGTTTTTT

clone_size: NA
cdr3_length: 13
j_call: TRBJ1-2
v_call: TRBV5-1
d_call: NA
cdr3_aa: CASSDKAGYGYTF
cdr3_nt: TGCGCCAGCAGCGATAAGGCGGGTTATGGCTACACCTTC